The 30 T cell receptor beta chains presented below share a single source sample, sequenced in a study of OX40 agonist ivuxolimab in advanced cancers. Produced via immunoSEQ multiplex PCR; TCRdb's table is partial and in-frame only. There are some 71,000 clones in the sample; roughly 84% occur only once, and around 0.77% lies in the top ten. The sequenced sample was CD4+ or CD8+ T cells sorted from blood, obtained in a trial of the OX40 agonist ivuxolimab. Receptors were obtained from an adult with an advanced solid tumor such as melanoma, head and neck, liver or kidney cancer.

The CDR3: CASSLKSGGPYEQYF. The CDR3 coding sequence is TGTGCCAGCAGCCTCAAGAGCGGGGGGCCCTACGAGCAGTACTTC. The chain links TRBV7-2 to TRBJ2-7; 9 bases are shared with TRBD2. The trim removed 5 bases at V and 2 bases at J, leaving 7 bases unmatched. The germline V gene has CDR1 SGHTA and CDR2 FQGNSA. CDR3 size: 15 residues.

The genes are TRBV6-1 and TRBJ2-2; possible D gene TRBD2, 6 bases. The V end lost 7 bases, the J end lost 6 bases, and 15 bases lay between the germline ends. The CDR3 extends over 14 amino acids. The germline CDR1 and CDR2 sequences are MNHNS and SASEGT. CDR3 coding DNA: TGTGCCAGCACCCTGCGGGATAATCCCGGGGAGCTGTTTTTT. This translates into CASTLRDNPGELFF.

CDR3 sequence reads: CASSVTGQAYNEQFF. CDR3 nucleotide sequence: TGTGCCAGCAGCGTTACAGGTCAGGCCTACAATGAGCAGTTCTTC. The chain couples TRBV9 to TRBJ2-1, with D possibly matching TRBD1 (5 bases). Germline CDR1 SGDLS, CDR2 YYNGEE. Trimming left V 2 bases short and J 2 bases short, with 11 bases between. The CDR3 is made up of 15 amino acids.

The V call is TRBV19, the J call TRBJ2-5, with 9 bases fitting TRBD2. Trimming removed 4 bases from V and 1 base from J; junction bases left unmatched: 19. This CDR3 spans 20 amino acids. In germline, CDR1 is LNHDA, CDR2 SQIVND (reference sequence). CDR3 bases: TGTGCCAGTAGTAGGACAGTATTAGGTAGCGGGAGATCGAGCCAAGAGACCCAGTACTTC. Protein sequence: CASSRTVLGSGRSSQETQYF.

CDR3 nucleotides: TGTGCCAGCAGCAAGGACAGCTCTCAGGAGCAGTACTTC. Amino acid sequence: CASSKDSSQEQYF. This chain uses TRBV11-3 with TRBJ2-5; D possibly corresponds to TRBD1 (6 bases). The CDR3 consists of 13 residues. The V and J ends lost 5 bases and 11 bases respectively, with 18 bases between them. Germline-derived CDR1 and CDR2 are SGHNT and YENEEA. The variable domain in full, with the rest retrieved from reference TRBV11-3 and TRBJ2-5, is EAGVVQSPRYKIIEKKQPVAFWCNPISGHNTLYWYLQNLGQGPELLIRYENEEAVDDSQLPKDRFSAERLKGVDSTLKIQPAELGDSAVYLCASSKDSSQEQYFGPGTRLLVL.

This clone has only a few counts. The chain uses TRBV9 and TRBJ1-5, with D maybe TRBD1 (6 bases). V shed 2 bases and J shed 5 bases, with 8 bases lying between them. The CDR3 has 13 residues. Germline V gene lookup returns CDR1 SGDLS and CDR2 YYNGEE. This CDR3 reads CASSVSGDQPQHF. In DNA, the CDR3 is TGTGCCAGCAGCGTTTCAGGGGATCAGCCCCAGCATTTT.

The V gene is TRBV28, the J gene TRBJ1-4, with D perhaps TRBD1 (6 bases). The V gene lost 5 bases and the J gene lost 0 bases, with 13 bases spanning the gap. The CDR3 loop spans 16 amino acids. Germline assignment: CDR1 MDHEN and CDR2 SYDVKM. CDR3 amino acids: CASSAPRGPTNEKLFF. The CDR3 nucleotides are TGTGCCAGCAGTGCCCCCAGGGGCCCAACTAATGAAAAACTGTTTTTT.

This CDR3 is CATSSRQGVYEQYF. DNA of the CDR3: TGTGCCACCAGCAGCCGACAGGGTGTGTACGAGCAGTACTTC. The genes are TRBV15 and TRBJ2-7; 7 bases agree with TRBD1. With 3 bases clipped from V and 4 bases from J, the junction kept 6 bases outside the gene matches. The CDR3 covers 14 residues. The V gene's germline CDR1 is LNHNV and CDR2 YYDKDF (reference sequence).

This sequence joins TRBV9 and TRBJ2-3; 7 nucleotides line up with TRBD2. With 2 bases clipped from V and 2 bases from J, the junction kept 2 bases outside the gene matches. This CDR3 has 14 amino acids. Germline loops: CDR1 SGDLS, CDR2 YYNGEE. The CDR3 protein is CASSVGTTTDTQYF. The DNA of the CDR3 is TGTGCCAGCAGCGTGGGGACTACCACAGATACGCAGTATTTT.

The chain links TRBV7-3 to TRBJ2-2; D remains ambiguous. The CDR3 is 12 residues long. With 3 bases removed from V and 2 bases from J, the gap between germline ends came to 1 base. The germline CDR1 and CDR2 sequences are SGHTA and FQGTGA. As DNA, the CDR3 is TGTGCCAGCAGCTTTAACACCGGGGAGCTGTTTTTT. Translation: CASSFNTGELFF.

The chain couples TRBV9 to TRBJ2-5; tentative D call: TRBD1 (5 bases). The CDR3 spans 12 residues. The germline V and J ends were trimmed by 7 bases and 5 bases, with 12 bases remaining between them. Germline V gene sequence: CDR1 SGDLS, CDR2 YYNGEE. The CDR3 DNA is TGTGCCAGCGCCCGGGCAGGGGAGACCCAGTACTTC. Translation gives CASARAGETQYF.

The chain employs TRBV6-5 and TRBJ2-4; D may be TRBD1 or TRBD2 (5 bases each). Germline CDR1 is MNHEY and CDR2 is SVGAGI. With 3 bases removed from V and 4 bases from J, the gap between germline ends came to 13 bases. The CDR3 has 15 residues. CDR3 in amino acids: CASSYTSGTKNIQYF. CDR3 coding DNA: TGTGCCAGCAGTTATACGTCAGGGACGAAAAACATTCAGTACTTC.

DNA for the CDR3: TGTGCCAGCAGCTTAAAGGGACAGGGCCTCACCGGGGAGCTGTTTTTT. It is translated as CASSLKGQGLTGELFF. The chain is built from TRBV7-3 and TRBJ2-2; 9 positions match TRBD1. CDR1 and CDR2 from the germline V gene are SGHTA and FQGTGA. After removal of 1 base from V and 4 bases from J, the junction contained 4 bases not matched to a gene. The CDR3 is 16 amino acids.

This clone was seen a single time. The gene calls are TRBV6-5 and TRBJ1-2, with 9 bases identical to TRBD1. The CDR3 consists of 13 residues. Germline CDR1 MNHEY, CDR2 SVGAGI. Unmatched junction bases numbered 3, after V lost 6 bases and J lost 4 bases. CDR3 sequence: CASSPTGGYGYTF. DNA for the CDR3: TGTGCCAGCAGCCCGACAGGGGGCTATGGCTACACCTTC.

This clone has only a few counts. The chain has TRBV7-2 and TRBJ2-7, with D uncertain. Trimming shortened V by 5 bases and J by 7 bases, and 18 bases separated the two germline ends. The CDR3 spans 14 residues. Germline assignment: CDR1 SGHTA and CDR2 FQGNSA. This chain's CDR3 is CASSPSLARREQYF. CDR3 bases: TGTGCCAGCAGCCCCAGTCTCGCCAGGCGTGAGCAGTACTTC.

This sequence joins TRBV6-5 and TRBJ2-5, with D perhaps matching TRBD1 (5 bases). The length of the CDR3 is 13 residues. V was clipped by 6 bases and J by 7 bases, with 15 bases between them. CDR1 and CDR2 from the germline V gene are MNHEY and SVGAGI. The CDR3 nucleotides read TGTGCCAGCAGGGATACAGGCCCGGCGACCCAGTACTTC. Translating it yields CASRDTGPATQYF.

The chain couples TRBV5-5 to TRBJ2-7; no firm D call. V lost 0 bases, J lost 2 bases, and 9 bases lay in between. Germline V gene lookup returns CDR1 SGHKS and CDR2 YYEKEE (reference sequence). The CDR3 totals 14 residues. The CDR3 DNA reads as TGTGCCAGCAGCTTGGCGAGAGCGACCTACGAGCAGTACTTC. It is translated as CASSLARATYEQYF. The whole variable domain, remainder taken from reference TRBV5-5 and TRBJ2-7, is DAGVTQSPTHLIKTRGQQVTLRCSPISGHKSVSWYQQVLGQGPQFIFQYYEKEERGRGNFPDRFSARQFPNYSSELNVNALLLGDSALYLCASSLARATYEQYFGPGTRLTVT.

The chain joins TRBV19 to TRBJ2-2; maybe TRBD2 (6 bases). Trimming left V 7 bases short and J 0 bases short, with 9 bases between. CDR3 length equals 14 residues. Germline V gene data show CDR1 as LNHDA and CDR2 as SQIVND (reference sequence). The CDR3 protein is CASTLAANTGELFF. In DNA form, the CDR3 reads TGTGCCAGTACCTTAGCGGCGAACACCGGGGAGCTGTTTTTT.

The gene calls are TRBV2 and TRBJ2-7; D is perhaps TRBD1 or TRBD2 (5 bases each). This CDR3 region has 13 residues. V was shortened by 8 bases and J by 1 base, with 12 bases between the two germline ends. CDR1 is SNHLY, CDR2 FYNNEI, per germline. CDR3 sequence: CASGPGRSYEQYF. Written as DNA, the CDR3 is TGTGCCAGCGGCCCGGGACGTTCCTACGAGCAGTACTTC.

DNA of the CDR3: TGTGCCAGCAGCGCGGGACTATTCGAGGAGACCCAGTACTTC. Amino acids: CASSAGLFEETQYF. The rearrangement uses TRBV5-5 and TRBJ2-5; TRBD2 matches at 7 bases. Looked up from germline, CDR1 is SGHKS and CDR2 is YYEKEE (reference sequence). This CDR3 has 14 amino acids. The V gene end was trimmed by 4 bases and the J gene end by 5 bases; junction bases not matched to a gene: 8. Using reference TRBV5-5 and TRBJ2-5 for the parts outside the CDR3, the full variable domain is DAGVTQSPTHLIKTRGQQVTLRCSPISGHKSVSWYQQVLGQGPQFIFQYYEKEERGRGNFPDRFSARQFPNYSSELNVNALLLGDSALYLCASSAGLFEETQYFGPGTRLLVL.

The gene calls are TRBV9 and TRBJ2-6, with 11 bases identical to TRBD1. The length of the CDR3 is 18 residues. V shed 4 bases and J 0 bases; nucleotides not matched to a gene: 6. Germline values: CDR1 SGDLS, CDR2 YYNGEE. The CDR3 bases are TGTGCCAGCAGCCTCGGGACAGGGGGGAACTCTGGGGCCAACGTCCTGACTTTC. This gives the protein CASSLGTGGNSGANVLTF.

This clone was seen once. This chain joins TRBV5-1 and TRBJ1-3; 9 bases match TRBD1. Trimming took 0 bases from V and 0 from J; bases not matched to a gene: 7. This CDR3 region has 18 residues. The germline V gene has CDR1 SGHRS and CDR2 YFSETQ. For the CDR3, the DNA is TGCGCCAGCAGCTTGGGATCCACAGGGGGCAACTCTGGAAACACCATATATTTT. Amino acids: CASSLGSTGGNSGNTIYF.

The chain uses TRBV19 and TRBJ1-2; TRBD1 might be the D (5 bases). Trimming stripped 6 bases from V and 4 bases from J, with 18 bases between. Germline V CDR1 and CDR2: LNHDA, SQIVND (reference sequence). This CDR3 region has 15 residues. CDR3 protein: CASRPRAGVGYGYTF. The DNA of the CDR3 is TGTGCCAGTAGGCCCCGTGCGGGGGTCGGCTATGGCTACACCTTC.

With regard to this clone: One end of the junction varies from germline; a read error may be responsible. This chain joins TRBV19 and TRBJ2-7, with D perhaps TRBD1 or TRBD2 (5 bases each). In germline, CDR1 is LNHDA, CDR2 SQIVND (reference sequence). This CDR3 has 10 residues. This chain's CDR3 is CAIWDAIAGF. CDR3 nucleotides: TGTGCCATATGGGACGCAATAGCTGGCTTC. The entire variable domain, with the rest obtained from reference TRBV19 and TRBJ2-7, is as follows: DGGITQSPKYLFRKEGQNVTLSCEQNLNHDAMYWYRQDPGQGLRLIYYSQIVNDFQKGDIAEGYSVSREKKESFPLTVTSAQKNPTAFYLCAIWDAIAGFGPGTRLTVT.

The chain recombines TRBV19 with TRBJ1-2; TRBD1 matches at 9 bases. CDR1 is LNHDA and CDR2 is SQIVND in the germline V gene (reference sequence). Trimming removed 5 bases from V and 6 bases from J; junction bases left unmatched: 4. The CDR3 consists of 13 residues. CDR3 sequence: CASSSTGGHGYTF. CDR3 sequence (DNA): TGTGCCAGTAGTTCAACAGGGGGCCATGGCTACACCTTC.

The chain carries TRBV6-1 and TRBJ1-2, with D unclear. Per germline, CDR1 MNHNS and CDR2 SASEGT. V was trimmed by 4 bases and J by 3 bases, leaving 12 bases between them. The length of the CDR3 is 14 residues. DNA of the CDR3: TGTGCCAGCAGTGGGGTTTCAGGCGACTATGGCTACACCTTC. It specifies CASSGVSGDYGYTF.

The chain has TRBV5-1 and TRBJ2-3, with TRBD2 matching 12 bases. The length of the CDR3 is 20 residues. Germline assignment: CDR1 SGHRS and CDR2 YFSETQ. V shed 4 bases and J 3 bases; nucleotides not matched to a gene: 18. The DNA of the CDR3 is TGCGCCAGCAGCGTACTCAAACCCCCCTCACTAGCGGGAGGAACAGATACGCAGTATTTT. Residues: CASSVLKPPSLAGGTDTQYF.

This chain joins TRBV28 and TRBJ2-5; 7 positions match TRBD1. The CDR3 contains 15 residues. Germline CDR1 reads MDHEN; CDR2 reads SYDVKM. The V segment lost 8 bases and the J segment 2 bases; nucleotides outside the gene matches: 11. CDR3 nucleotide sequence: TGTGCCAGCCAATCTTCCGGCAGGGGGCAAGAGACCCAGTACTTC. This gives the protein CASQSSGRGQETQYF.

The rearrangement uses TRBV5-1 and TRBJ2-7, with TRBD1 matching over 10 bases. V gave up 4 bases and J gave up 4 bases; unmatched junction bases: 5. The CDR3 consists of 14 residues. Germline V CDR1 and CDR2: SGHRS, YFSETQ. For the CDR3, the DNA is TGCGCCAGCAGCCCGACAGGGGGCGGGTACGAGCAGTACTTC. This gives the protein CASSPTGGGYEQYF.

This clone was observed a few times. The chain employs TRBV19 and TRBJ1-6; D is unresolved. V lost 6 bases and J lost 0, with 3 bases in between. Germline loops: CDR1 LNHDA, CDR2 SQIVND (reference sequence). The CDR3 loop spans 13 amino acids. CDR3 nucleotide sequence: TGTGCCAGTAGGGACTCCTATAATTCACCCCTCCACTTT. This codes for CASRDSYNSPLHF.